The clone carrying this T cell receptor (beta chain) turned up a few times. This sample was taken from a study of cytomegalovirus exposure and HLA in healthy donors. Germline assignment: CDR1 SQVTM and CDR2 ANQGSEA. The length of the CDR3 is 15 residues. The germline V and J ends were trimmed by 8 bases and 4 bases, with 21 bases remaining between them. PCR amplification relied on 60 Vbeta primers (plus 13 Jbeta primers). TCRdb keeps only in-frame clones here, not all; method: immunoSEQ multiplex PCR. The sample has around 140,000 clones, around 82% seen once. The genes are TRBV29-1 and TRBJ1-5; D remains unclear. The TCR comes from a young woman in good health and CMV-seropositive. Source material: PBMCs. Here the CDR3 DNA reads TGCAGCACGGGGAGGGATAGGGTAAATAATCAGCCCCAGCATTTT. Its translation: CSTGRDRVNNQPQHF. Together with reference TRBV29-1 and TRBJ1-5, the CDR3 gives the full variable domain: SAVISQKPSRDICQRGTSLTIQCQVDSQVTMMFWYRQQPGQSLTLIATANQGSEATYESGFVIDKFPISRPNLTFSTLTVSNMSPEDSSIYLCSTGRDRVNNQPQHFGDGTRLSIL.